One and the same sample provided the 16 T cell receptor beta chains below, sequenced in a study of blood T cell repertoires in COVID-19. The assay was immunoSEQ multiplex PCR, and TCRdb's table has in-frame clones only and misses some. The table lists around 62,000 clones, 85% to 90% of them singletons. Sequenced input: peripheral blood. These receptors were obtained from a man aged 60 to 69 with acute or convalescent COVID-19.

This clone was seen just once. This chain links TRBV13 with TRBJ2-7, with 9 positions matching TRBD1. V was pared by 5 bases and J by 5 bases, with 4 bases of the junction left unmatched. The CDR3 loop spans 13 amino acids. Germline CDR1 is PRHDT and CDR2 is FYEKMQ (reference sequence). CDR3 DNA: TGTGCCAGCAGCAACAGGGACAGGGACGAGCAGTACTTC. Translation gives CASSNRDRDEQYF.

The genes are TRBV10-3 and TRBJ1-3; 8 nucleotides match TRBD1. The CDR3 consists of 15 residues. CDR1 and CDR2 from the germline V gene are ENHRY and SYGVKD. V was clipped by 2 bases and J by 1 base; unmatched bases: 1. CDR3 residues: CAISEDRGSGNTIYF. CDR3 DNA: TGTGCCATCAGTGAGGACAGGGGTTCTGGAAACACCATATATTTT.

This clone was detected once. The V gene is TRBV9, the J gene TRBJ1-5; the D gene is possibly TRBD1 (6 bases). This CDR3 spans 14 amino acids. Germline V gene lookup returns CDR1 SGDLS and CDR2 YYNGEE. The V end lost 0 bases, the J end lost 3 bases, and 7 bases lay between the germline ends. CDR3 sequence reads: CASSVGDNNQPQHF. The DNA for the CDR3 is TGTGCCAGCAGCGTAGGGGACAACAATCAGCCCCAGCATTTT.

The V gene is TRBV19, the J gene TRBJ1-1, with D perhaps TRBD1 (5 bases). The length of the CDR3 is 13 residues. The V and J ends lost 3 bases and 7 bases respectively, with 12 bases between them. Germline lookup yields CDR1 LNHDA and CDR2 SQIVND (reference sequence). The CDR3: CASSIEGAIEAFF. The DNA for the CDR3 is TGTGCCAGTAGTATCGAAGGGGCCATTGAAGCTTTCTTT. The full variable domain, with the rest looked up from reference TRBV19 and TRBJ1-1, is DGGITQSPKYLFRKEGQNVTLSCEQNLNHDAMYWYRQDPGQGLRLIYYSQIVNDFQKGDIAEGYSVSREKKESFPLTVTSAQKNPTAFYLCASSIEGAIEAFFGQGTRLTVV.

The V gene is TRBV6-5, the J gene TRBJ1-4; the match to TRBD1 covers 7 bases. The CDR3 loop spans 14 amino acids. Germline CDR1 MNHEY, CDR2 SVGAGI. The V and J ends lost 8 bases and 7 bases, in that order; junction bases with no gene match: 10. This CDR3 is CASRWGTEGEKLFF. CDR3 DNA sequence: TGTGCCAGCCGGTGGGGGACAGAGGGTGAAAAACTGTTTTTT.

Here the CDR3 DNA reads TGTGCCAGCAGCTTAGGGGACTTCGGCTACACCTTC. This gives the protein CASSLGDFGYTF. V gene TRBV7-2 combines with J gene TRBJ1-2, with D possibly TRBD1 on 5 matching bases. Trimming shortened V by 1 base and J by 8 bases, and 8 bases separated the two germline ends. CDR1 and CDR2 (germline): SGHTA, FQGNSA. The CDR3 runs 12 residues.

The V and J genes are TRBV6-2 or TRBV6-3 and TRBJ2-5; D perhaps matches TRBD2 (7 bases). The germline CDR1 and CDR2 sequences are MNHEY and SVGEGT. The V and J ends lost 2 bases and 2 bases respectively, with 15 bases between them. The CDR3 spans 16 residues. Written as DNA, the CDR3 is TGTGCCAGCAGTTACGGCGGGGGCGGTGGGCAAGAGACCCAGTACTTC. It translates to CASSYGGGGGQETQYF.

The rearrangement uses TRBV5-1 and TRBJ1-2, with D tentatively TRBD1 (5 bases). Trimming stripped 7 bases from V and 5 bases from J, with 15 bases between. Germline values: CDR1 SGHRS, CDR2 YFSETQ. The CDR3 spans 13 residues. For the CDR3, the DNA is TGCGCCAGCGCCGCCCCGGCAGGGTATGGCTACACCTTC. Protein: CASAAPAGYGYTF. Complete variable domain (other parts from reference TRBV5-1 and TRBJ1-2): KAGVTQTPRYLIKTRGQQVTLSCSPISGHRSVSWYQQTPGQGLQFLFEYFSETQRNKGNFPGRFSGRQFSNSRSEMNVSTLELGDSALYLCASAAPAGYGYTFGSGTRLTVV.

This chain joins TRBV29-1 and TRBJ1-4; D unclear. The CDR3 is made up of 13 amino acids. Trimming pared 3 bases from V and 3 bases from J, leaving 8 bases between. CDR1 and CDR2 from the germline V gene are SQVTM and ANQGSEA. The CDR3 bases are TGCAGCGTTGATGGGCAGTCTAATGAAAAACTGTTTTTT. It specifies CSVDGQSNEKLFF.

The chain links TRBV6-5 to TRBJ2-1; 7 bases align to TRBD1. This CDR3 comprises 14 residues. Germline trimming cut 6 bases from V and 0 bases from J; bases unmatched to any gene: 2. Germline V gene sequence: CDR1 MNHEY, CDR2 SVGAGI. CDR3 nucleotides: TGTGCCAGCAGGAGACAGGGCTCCTACAATGAGCAGTTCTTC. Protein sequence: CASRRQGSYNEQFF.

Comment on this clone: One end of the junction fails to match germline, which may point to a read error. The genes are TRBV29-1 and TRBJ1-1; 7 nucleotides line up with TRBD1. This CDR3 spans 12 amino acids. Germline CDR1 reads SQVTM; CDR2 reads ANQGSEA. CDR3 in DNA: TGCAGCGTAGAAGGGGGCCACACTGAAGCTTTCTTT. Encoded protein: CSVEGGHTEAFF.

The V and J genes are TRBV11-3 and TRBJ1-1, with D possibly being TRBD1 (5 bases). V was clipped by 5 bases and J by 4 bases, with 14 bases between them. Germline V gene sequence: CDR1 SGHNT, CDR2 YENEEA. This CDR3 region has 14 residues. The CDR3 region is CASSPARVGTEAFF. CDR3 nucleotides: TGTGCCAGCAGCCCGGCCAGGGTTGGCACTGAAGCTTTCTTT.

The rearrangement joins TRBV6-5 to TRBJ2-5; D not certain. The CDR3 loop spans 13 amino acids. Trimming pared 4 bases from V and 4 bases from J, leaving 10 bases between. CDR1 is MNHEY and CDR2 is SVGAGI in the germline V gene. Written as DNA, the CDR3 is TGTGCCAGCAGTTCAAACAGCTTAGAGACCCAGTACTTC. Encoded protein: CASSSNSLETQYF.

The J gene is TRBJ1-6, the V gene TRBV6-1; D not certain. The germline V and J ends were trimmed by 3 bases and 0 bases, with 18 bases remaining between them. The CDR3 extends over 19 amino acids. CDR1 MNHNS and CDR2 SASEGT come from the germline V gene. CDR3 amino acids: CASSDGLGGYSSYNSPLHF. Written as DNA, the CDR3 is TGTGCCAGCAGTGATGGACTCGGCGGGTATAGCTCCTATAATTCACCCCTCCACTTT.

The chain is built from TRBV14 and TRBJ2-7; D gene uncertain. Germline V gives CDR1 SGHDN, CDR2 FVKESK. With 1 base removed from V and 4 bases from J, the gap between germline ends came to 8 bases. The CDR3 totals 13 residues. CDR3 DNA: TGTGCCAGCAGCCAAGTCCCACAATACGAGCAGTACTTC. This encodes CASSQVPQYEQYF.

The V and J genes are TRBV9 and TRBJ2-1; 8 nucleotides match TRBD2. With V trimmed by 0 bases and J by 0 bases, 5 bases remained unmatched. CDR1 is SGDLS and CDR2 is YYNGEE in the germline V gene. The CDR3 extends over 17 amino acids. The CDR3 region is CASSVATSGSSYNEQFF. Written as DNA, the CDR3 is TGTGCCAGCAGCGTAGCTACTAGCGGAAGCTCCTACAATGAGCAGTTCTTC. The full variable domain, completed using reference TRBV9 and TRBJ2-1, is DSGVTQTPKHLITATGQRVTLRCSPRSGDLSVYWYQQSLDQGLQFLIQYYNGEERAKGNILERFSAQQFPDLHSELNLSSLELGDSALYFCASSVATSGSSYNEQFFGPGTRLTVL.